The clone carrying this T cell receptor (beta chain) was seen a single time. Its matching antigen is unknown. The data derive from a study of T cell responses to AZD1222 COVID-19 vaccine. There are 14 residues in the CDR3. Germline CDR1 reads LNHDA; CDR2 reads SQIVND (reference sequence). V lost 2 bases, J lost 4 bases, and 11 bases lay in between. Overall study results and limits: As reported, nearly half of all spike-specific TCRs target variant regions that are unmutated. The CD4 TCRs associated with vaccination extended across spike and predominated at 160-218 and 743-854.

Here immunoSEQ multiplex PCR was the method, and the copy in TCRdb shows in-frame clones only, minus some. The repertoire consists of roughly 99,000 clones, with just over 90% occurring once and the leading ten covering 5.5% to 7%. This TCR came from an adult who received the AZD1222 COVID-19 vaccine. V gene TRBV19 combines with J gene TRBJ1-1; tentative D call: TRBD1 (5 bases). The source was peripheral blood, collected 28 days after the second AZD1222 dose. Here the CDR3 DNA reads TGTGCCAGTAGTATACGGCAGGGAGGCACTGAAGCTTTCTTT. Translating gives CASSIRQGGTEAFF.